The 31 T cell receptor beta chains below all came from one sample that was sequenced in a study of blood T cell repertoires in COVID-19. The method was immunoSEQ multiplex PCR; TCRdb's version includes in-frame clones alone and lacks a portion of them. The sample includes around 500,000 clones, 85% to 90% of them seen just once. Sample: PBMCs or T cells enriched from blood (not recorded which). Source of these receptors: a woman aged 40 to 50 who had recovered from COVID-19.

The V gene is TRBV27, the J gene TRBJ2-7; D gene ambiguous. This CDR3 region has 15 residues. Germline V lookup: CDR1 MNHEY, CDR2 SMNVEV (reference sequence). V was shortened by 7 bases and J by 6 bases, with 22 bases between the two germline ends. CDR3 coding DNA: TGTGCCAGCAAGTTATATCAGGCCGCATTATCCGAGCAGTACTTC. Its protein product is CASKLYQAALSEQYF.

The V call is TRBV5-4, the J call TRBJ2-1; perhaps TRBD1 as D (5 bases). Per the germline V gene, CDR1 is SGHNT and CDR2 is YYREEE (reference sequence). V was pared by 1 base and J by 8 bases, with 10 bases between. This CDR3 has 13 amino acids. The CDR3 is CASSLFDSHEQFF. For the CDR3, the DNA is TGTGCCAGCAGCTTGTTCGACAGCCATGAGCAGTTCTTC.

This chain connects TRBV6-2 or TRBV6-3 to TRBJ2-2, with TRBD2 as a possible D gene (6 bases). Trimming left V 6 bases short and J 3 bases short, with 17 bases between. From germline, CDR1 is MNHEY and CDR2 SVGEGT. This CDR3 is built from 16 residues. The CDR3 sequence: CASSHEGRFDTGELFF. The CDR3 nucleotides are TGTGCCAGCAGCCACGAAGGGAGGTTCGACACCGGGGAGCTGTTTTTT.

The chain uses TRBV10-3 and TRBJ2-7; 9 positions agree with TRBD2. Germline V gene data show CDR1 as ENHRY and CDR2 as SYGVKD. The CDR3 is 15 residues long. V lost 5 bases to trimming and J lost 4 bases; unmatched junction nucleotides: 9. CDR3 bases: TGTGCCATCAGTTCGCGGGGAACTAGCGGGTACGAGCAGTACTTC. It encodes CAISSRGTSGYEQYF.

This rearrangement joins TRBV25-1 to TRBJ1-3, with D perhaps matching TRBD1 (6 bases). V dropped 8 bases and J dropped 4 bases, with 18 bases sitting between them. Germline CDR1 MGHDK, CDR2 SYGVNS. This CDR3 region has 15 residues. CDR3 region: CASPFFTGSGNTIYF. In DNA form, the CDR3 reads TGTGCCAGCCCCTTCTTTACAGGGTCCGGAAACACCATATATTTT. Drawing the rest from reference TRBV25-1 and TRBJ1-3, the complete variable domain is EADIYQTPRYLVIGTGKKITLECSQTMGHDKMYWYQQDPGMELHLIHYSYGVNSTEKGDLSSESTVSRIRTEHFPLTLESARPSHTSQYLCASPFFTGSGNTIYFGEGSWLTVV.

The rearrangement joins TRBV27 to TRBJ1-4; 10 bases map to TRBD1. The V segment lost 1 base and the J segment 7 bases; nucleotides outside the gene matches: 6. There are 16 residues in the CDR3. Germline V CDR1 and CDR2: MNHEY, SMNVEV (reference sequence). CDR3 sequence reads: CASSLYPGQGFEKLFF. The DNA for the CDR3 is TGTGCCAGCAGTTTATACCCGGGACAGGGGTTTGAAAAACTGTTTTTT.

This clone was detected once. This chain links TRBV6-5 with TRBJ2-2; D unclear. Trimming pared 6 bases from V and 2 bases from J, leaving 7 bases between. The germline CDR1 and CDR2 sequences are MNHEY and SVGAGI. The CDR3 extends over 13 amino acids. CDR3 sequence reads: CASRPTNTGELFF. In DNA form, the CDR3 reads TGTGCCAGCAGACCCACTAACACCGGGGAGCTGTTTTTT.

This clone was counted between two and nine times. Germline and junction disagree at one end, which may indicate a read error. This chain connects TRBV7-7 to TRBJ2-5; D gene uncertain. Germline CDR1 and CDR2: SSHAT and FNYEAQ (reference sequence). This CDR3 spans 14 amino acids. The CDR3 sequence: CASSLLGRQETQYF. CDR3 DNA sequence: TGTGCTAGCAGCTTATTGGGCAGACAAGAGACCCAGTACTTC.

This rearrangement joins TRBV28 to TRBJ2-4; D perhaps matches TRBD1 (5 bases). V lost 2 bases and J 3 bases, leaving 11 bases between the germline ends. Per the germline V gene, CDR1 is MDHEN and CDR2 is SYDVKM. The CDR3 has 15 amino acids. CDR3 region: CASSLPGSGKNIQYF. Here the CDR3 DNA reads TGTGCCAGCAGTTTACCAGGGTCGGGCAAAAACATTCAGTACTTC.

The chain carries TRBV6-2 or TRBV6-3 and TRBJ1-1, with no clear D. The V gene's germline CDR1 is MNHEY and CDR2 SVGEGT. V was clipped by 0 bases and J by 5 bases, with 16 bases between them. The CDR3 has 16 residues. The CDR3 reads CASSYSRGGITTEAFF. CDR3 DNA: TGTGCCAGCAGTTACTCCCGGGGAGGAATAACAACTGAAGCTTTCTTT.

This chain uses TRBV18 with TRBJ1-5; D is unresolved. Germline CDR1 reads KGHSH; CDR2 reads LQKENI. The V end lost 3 bases, the J end lost 3 bases, and 12 bases lay between the germline ends. CDR3 length: 15 amino acids. The CDR3: CASSPTAGVNQPQHF. DNA of the CDR3: TGTGCCAGCTCACCTACGGCAGGCGTCAATCAGCCCCAGCATTTT. Complete variable domain (other parts from reference TRBV18 and TRBJ1-5): NAGVMQNPRHLVRRRGQEARLRCSPMKGHSHVYWYRQLPEEGLKFMVYLQKENIIDESGMPKERFSAEFPKEGPSILRIQQVVRGDSAAYFCASSPTAGVNQPQHFGDGTRLSIL.

J is TRBJ1-6 and V is TRBV5-6; D unclear. The CDR3 covers 14 residues. The germline V and J ends were trimmed by 2 bases and 7 bases, with 10 bases remaining between them. The germline V gene encodes CDR1 SGHDT and CDR2 YYEEEE. This CDR3 reads CASSLPGNNSPLHF. The CDR3, as DNA: TGTGCCAGCAGCTTACCGGGGAACAATTCACCCCTCCACTTT. Supplemented by reference TRBV5-6 and TRBJ1-6, the full variable domain reads DAGVTQSPTHLIKTRGQQVTLRCSPKSGHDTVSWYQQALGQGPQFIFQYYEEEERQRGNFPDRFSGHQFPNYSSELNVNALLLGDSALYLCASSLPGNNSPLHFGNGTRLTVT.

In nucleotides, the CDR3 is TGTGCCAGCAGTTACTCGAGTCAAAACTCCTACGAGCAGTACTTC. Translated: CASSYSSQNSYEQYF. The chain couples TRBV6-2 or TRBV6-3 to TRBJ2-7; D gene unclear. The CDR3 length is 15 residues. Trimming removed 0 bases at V and 0 bases at J, with 9 bases between. Germline V gene sequence: CDR1 MNHEY, CDR2 SVGEGT.

In this sample, this clone turned up once. This sequence joins TRBV7-9 and TRBJ1-3; 8 bases are a match to TRBD1. The J segment lost 0 bases and the V segment lost 2 bases, leaving 9 bases of the junction unmatched. The CDR3 is 18 amino acids. From germline, CDR1 is SEHNR and CDR2 FQNEAQ (reference sequence). This CDR3 is CASSLPAGQGNSGNTIYF. CDR3 in DNA: TGTGCCAGCAGCTTACCCGCCGGACAGGGAAACTCTGGAAACACCATATATTTT.

This clone was seen just once. The J gene is TRBJ1-1, the V gene TRBV29-1; 7 bases are shared with TRBD1. This CDR3 has 12 residues. Trimming removed 8 bases from V and 4 bases from J; junction bases left unmatched: 7. Germline V gene data show CDR1 as SQVTM and CDR2 as ANQGSEA. DNA of the CDR3: TGCAGCTCAAGGGGGCCGAGCACTGAAGCTTTCTTT. Translation gives CSSRGPSTEAFF.

The rearrangement uses TRBV12-5 and TRBJ2-3; D gene unclear. CDR1 is LGHNT and CDR2 is FRNRAP in the germline V gene. The CDR3 has 15 amino acids. Trimming removed 1 base from V and 2 bases from J, with 10 bases in between. The CDR3 region has the DNA TGTGCTAGTGGTTTGGGAGCGCGGCCCACAGATACGCAGTATTTT. Its translation is CASGLGARPTDTQYF.

The V and J genes are TRBV7-9 and TRBJ2-1, with 7 bases lining up with TRBD2. Germline CDR1 reads SEHNR; CDR2 reads FQNEAQ (reference sequence). V lost 2 bases to trimming and J lost 3 bases; unmatched junction nucleotides: 7. This CDR3 is built from 16 residues. Written as DNA, the CDR3 is TGTGCCAGCAGCTTACGCGGGAGTTGGTTCTACAATGAGCAGTTCTTC. Translating it yields CASSLRGSWFYNEQFF. Filled out from reference TRBV7-9 and TRBJ2-1, the complete variable domain reads DTGVSQNPRHKITKRGQNVTFRCDPISEHNRLYWYRQTLGQGPEFLTYFQNEAQLEKSRLLSDRFSAERPKGSFSTLEIQRTEQGDSAMYLCASSLRGSWFYNEQFFGPGTRLTVL.

The chain uses TRBV5-1 and TRBJ1-3; D remains unclear. V was trimmed by 5 bases and J by 3 bases, leaving 9 bases between them. In germline, CDR1 is SGHRS, CDR2 YFSETQ. The CDR3 has 13 amino acids. The CDR3 here is CASRVLGGNTIYF. As DNA, the CDR3 is TGCGCCAGCAGGGTACTCGGTGGAAACACCATATATTTT.

The rearrangement links TRBV18 to TRBJ2-1; 9 bases align to TRBD2. The length of the CDR3 is 15 residues. Germline CDR1 is KGHSH and CDR2 is LQKENI. V shed 5 bases and J 4 bases; nucleotides not matched to a gene: 6. The CDR3 bases are TGTGCCAGCTCAACCGGGACTAGCCAGTACAATGAGCAGTTCTTC. It codes for CASSTGTSQYNEQFF.

The rearrangement links TRBV11-2 to TRBJ2-2; 7 bases are shared with TRBD1. V shed 3 bases, J shed 5 bases, and the junction held 6 bases outside the gene matches. The CDR3 is 15 residues long. Germline CDR1 is SGHAT and CDR2 is FQNNGV. The CDR3 loop reads CASSFRPGGTGELFF. The CDR3 DNA sequence: TGTGCCAGCAGCTTTAGGCCAGGGGGAACCGGGGAGCTGTTTTTT.

V gene TRBV28 combines with J gene TRBJ1-2, with a possible D match to TRBD1 (5 bases). This CDR3 region has 13 residues. The germline gives CDR1 MDHEN, CDR2 SYDVKM. V lost 7 bases to trimming and J lost 8 bases, with 17 bases between them. The CDR3: CASTLGGARGYTF. The CDR3 region has the DNA TGTGCCAGCACCCTAGGAGGGGCGCGGGGCTACACCTTC.

This chain links TRBV24-1 with TRBJ2-5, with TRBD1 matching over 11 bases. The CDR3 has 16 residues. Germline values: CDR1 KGHDR, CDR2 SFDVKD. V gave up 3 bases and J gave up 4 bases; unmatched junction bases: 6. The CDR3 loop is CATSDPGQGARETQYF. The CDR3 DNA reads TGTGCCACCAGTGATCCAGGACAGGGGGCGCGAGAGACCCAGTACTTC.

This clone has only one observation. The V gene is TRBV6-2 or TRBV6-3, the J gene TRBJ2-4, with D possibly being TRBD1 (5 bases). From germline, CDR1 is MNHEY and CDR2 SVGEGT. Trimming left V 2 bases short and J 8 bases short, with 13 bases between. The length of the CDR3 is 14 residues. CDR3 region: CASSYITDSDIQYF. In DNA form, the CDR3 reads TGTGCCAGCAGTTACATTACTGACAGTGACATTCAGTACTTC.

The chain links TRBV10-3 to TRBJ1-1; D is uncertain. The CDR3 is made up of 16 amino acids. V dropped 3 bases and J dropped 1 base, with 15 bases sitting between them. From germline, CDR1 is ENHRY and CDR2 SYGVKD. This CDR3 is CAISDRPIGGNTEAFF. Written as DNA, the CDR3 is TGTGCCATCAGTGATCGGCCTATAGGAGGGAACACTGAAGCTTTCTTT.

This chain joins TRBV5-5 and TRBJ2-5, with 11 bases identical to TRBD1. TRBJ2-7 explains the end of the DNA better; the J call may be wrong. Germline V CDR1 and CDR2: SGHKS, YYEKEE (reference sequence). The CDR3 sequence is 15 residues long. CDR3 DNA: TGTGCCAGCAGCTTGGCCGGGACAGGGGGCTACGAGCAGTACTTC. This sequence encodes CASSLAGTGGYEQYF.

The chain combines TRBV7-2 with TRBJ2-7; TRBD2 aligns across 8 bases. This CDR3 is built from 18 residues. V shed 0 bases and J 2 bases; nucleotides not matched to a gene: 12. The germline V gene encodes CDR1 SGHTA and CDR2 FQGNSA. CDR3: CASSLALIGREVTYEQYF. CDR3 nucleotides: TGTGCCAGCAGCTTAGCGCTAATCGGGCGGGAGGTAACCTACGAGCAGTACTTC.

The chain recombines TRBV4-3 with TRBJ2-3; 7 bases agree with TRBD2. The germline CDR1 and CDR2 sequences are LGHNA and YSLEER. This CDR3 comprises 16 residues. The junction had 5 bases not matched to a gene; V was cut back by 0 bases and J by 2 bases. The CDR3 is CASSQDGAGTTDTQYF. The CDR3 region has the DNA TGCGCCAGCAGCCAAGATGGAGCGGGAACCACAGATACGCAGTATTTT.

The chain has TRBV10-3 and TRBJ2-7; 11 bases agree with TRBD2. This CDR3 has 13 amino acids. CDR1 ENHRY and CDR2 SYGVKD come from the germline V gene. V dropped 3 bases and J dropped 12; count of bases not matched to a gene: 7. The CDR3: CAISDPRLAGPYF. In nucleotides, the CDR3 is TGTGCCATCAGTGATCCGAGACTAGCGGGACCGTACTTC.

This chain connects TRBV18 to TRBJ2-2; 9 nucleotides align to TRBD2. The CDR3 is 18 amino acids. V dropped 4 bases and J dropped 0; count of bases not matched to a gene: 9. Germline CDR1 KGHSH, CDR2 LQKENI. The CDR3 protein is CASSRLTLAGANTGELFF. The CDR3 nucleotides are TGTGCCAGCTCACGCTTGACCTTAGCGGGAGCGAACACCGGGGAGCTGTTTTTT.

The rearrangement links TRBV5-1 to TRBJ1-5, with D unresolved. Germline values: CDR1 SGHRS, CDR2 YFSETQ. The germline V and J ends were trimmed by 4 bases and 2 bases, with 19 bases remaining between them. The CDR3 length is 17 residues. CDR3 nucleotides: TGCGCCAGCAGCCCAACTTTCGGCGGGGAAGGCAATCAGCCCCAGCATTTT. This encodes CASSPTFGGEGNQPQHF.

The chain employs TRBV7-2 and TRBJ2-3; 10 bases line up with TRBD1. The length of the CDR3 is 15 residues. CDR1 is SGHTA and CDR2 is FQGNSA in the germline V gene. After removal of 5 bases from V and 6 bases from J, the junction contained 8 bases not matched to a gene. The CDR3 DNA reads as TGTGCCAGCAGCGGCCGGACAGGGGGGCTTGATACGCAGTATTTT. Protein product: CASSGRTGGLDTQYF.